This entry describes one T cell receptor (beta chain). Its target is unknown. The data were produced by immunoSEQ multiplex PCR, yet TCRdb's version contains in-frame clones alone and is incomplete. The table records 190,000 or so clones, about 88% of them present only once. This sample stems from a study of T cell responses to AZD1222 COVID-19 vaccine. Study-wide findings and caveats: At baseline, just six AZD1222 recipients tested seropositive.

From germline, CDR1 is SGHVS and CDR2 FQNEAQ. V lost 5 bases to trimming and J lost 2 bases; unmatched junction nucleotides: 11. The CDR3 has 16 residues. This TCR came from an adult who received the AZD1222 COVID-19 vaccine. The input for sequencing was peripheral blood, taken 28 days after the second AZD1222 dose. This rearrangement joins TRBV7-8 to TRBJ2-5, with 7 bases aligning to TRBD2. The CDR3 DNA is TGTGCCAGCAGCAGGGACTACCAGGGAGTTCAAGAGACCCAGTACTTC. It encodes CASSRDYQGVQETQYF.